Below are 14 T cell receptor beta chains sequenced from a single sample in a study of blood T cell repertoires in COVID-19. The protocol was immunoSEQ multiplex PCR, while the TCRdb copy is restricted to in-frame clones and leaves out a portion. Among some 220,000 clones listed, roughly 88% were seen once. Sequenced sample: peripheral blood. These receptors all come from a man aged 45-60 years with active or convalescent COVID-19.

This clone was detected only a few times. The chain uses TRBV10-3 and TRBJ2-3; 10 bases match TRBD2. Per germline, CDR1 ENHRY and CDR2 SYGVKD. Trimming removed 11 bases from V and 4 bases from J; junction bases left unmatched: 9. There are 14 residues in the CDR3. CDR3 protein: CASAGGRDADTQYF. CDR3 sequence (DNA): TGTGCCTCAGCGGGGGGGCGTGACGCAGATACGCAGTATTTT.

The rearrangement joins TRBV5-6 to TRBJ2-5; weak D call: TRBD2 (6 bases). The CDR3 runs 16 residues. V shed 3 bases and J shed 5 bases, with 20 bases lying between them. CDR1 and CDR2 from the germline V gene are SGHDT and YYEEEE. In DNA form, the CDR3 reads TGTGCCAGCAGCTCTTTTGGGACTTACGCTTCGGAGACCCAGTACTTC. It yields the protein CASSSFGTYASETQYF.

The rearrangement links TRBV29-1 to TRBJ1-3, with TRBD1 matching 8 bases. Germline CDR1 reads SQVTM; CDR2 reads ANQGSEA. The CDR3 contains 12 residues. CDR3 region: CSHDRGGNTIYF. In DNA, the CDR3 is TGCAGTCATGACAGGGGTGGAAACACCATATATTTT.

The V gene is TRBV4-3, the J gene TRBJ2-7; D gene uncertain. The CDR3 spans 13 residues. Germline V gene data show CDR1 as LGHNA and CDR2 as YSLEER. Trimming cost V 0 bases and J 3 bases, with 6 bases left between them. The DNA of the CDR3 is TGCGCCAGCAGCCAAGACACAGTCTACGAGCAGTACTTC. It is translated as CASSQDTVYEQYF.

CDR3 sequence reads: CASSGGSRSTDTQYF. In DNA form, the CDR3 reads TGTGCCAGCAGCGGCGGGAGTCGGAGCACAGATACGCAGTATTTT. The chain is built from TRBV9 and TRBJ2-3; 7 bases align to TRBD2. Trimming took 3 bases from V and 0 from J; bases not matched to a gene: 4. CDR3 length equals 15 residues. Germline V gene sequence: CDR1 SGDLS, CDR2 YYNGEE.

This clone was seen once. The chain carries TRBV14 and TRBJ2-7, with 7 bases matching TRBD2. This CDR3 spans 15 amino acids. The germline V gene has CDR1 SGHDN and CDR2 FVKESK. The V and J ends lost 1 base and 2 bases, in that order; junction bases with no gene match: 5. CDR3 protein: CASSQARERTYEQYF. DNA of the CDR3: TGTGCCAGCAGCCAAGCGCGGGAGAGGACCTACGAGCAGTACTTC.

This sequence joins TRBV7-2 and TRBJ1-1; tentative D call: TRBD1 (5 bases). V was clipped by 1 base and J by 8 bases, with 11 bases between them. Germline assignment: CDR1 SGHTA and CDR2 FQGNSA. This CDR3 region has 13 residues. Here the CDR3 DNA reads TGTGCCAGCAGCTTAGAAAGGGGAGGGGAAGCTTTCTTT. Translated, it gives CASSLERGGEAFF.

This sequence joins TRBV20-1 and TRBJ1-3; D not resolved. Per the germline V gene, CDR1 is DFQATT and CDR2 is SNEGSKA (reference sequence). Trimming cost V 2 bases and J 5 bases, with 4 bases left between them. This CDR3 region has 11 residues. The CDR3 DNA follows: TGCAGTGCTAGATTAAGAAACACCATATATTTT. Encoded protein: CSARLRNTIYF.

The chain employs TRBV5-1 and TRBJ1-2, with TRBD1 matching 9 bases. Looked up from germline, CDR1 is SGHRS and CDR2 is YFSETQ. V lost 5 bases to trimming and J lost 7 bases; unmatched junction nucleotides: 6. The CDR3 is 13 amino acids. The CDR3 protein is CASSWDRVGGYTF. The CDR3 DNA follows: TGCGCCAGCAGTTGGGACAGGGTCGGTGGCTACACCTTC.

V gene TRBV28 combines with J gene TRBJ2-1; 7 bases match TRBD1. In germline, CDR1 is MDHEN, CDR2 SYDVKM. This CDR3 is built from 13 residues. Trimming removed 6 bases from V and 4 bases from J; junction bases left unmatched: 3. DNA of the CDR3: TGTGCCAGCAGGTGGGACAGATACAATGAGCAGTTCTTC. Amino acid sequence: CASRWDRYNEQFF.

The chain carries TRBV27 and TRBJ2-1; 14 bases are a match to TRBD2. The CDR3 extends over 13 amino acids. Germline V gives CDR1 MNHEY, CDR2 SMNVEV (reference sequence). J was trimmed by 15 bases and V by 5 bases; bases with no gene match: 6. The CDR3 DNA is TGTGCCAGCAGTCTGGGACTAGCGGGAGCTCCGTTCTTC. It yields the protein CASSLGLAGAPFF.

This clone has more than one count but fewer than ten. The rearrangement uses TRBV12-3 or TRBV12-4 and TRBJ2-3, with D possibly TRBD1 on 6 matching bases. This CDR3 has 13 amino acids. The V gene lost 6 bases and the J gene lost 2 bases, with 9 bases spanning the gap. CDR3 loop: CASRWDITDTQYF. The CDR3 nucleotides are TGTGCCAGCAGGTGGGACATCACAGATACGCAGTATTTT.

The rearrangement uses TRBV7-8 and TRBJ2-1; 11 positions agree with TRBD1. V lost 2 bases to trimming and J lost 9 bases; unmatched junction nucleotides: 12. CDR3 size: 17 residues. Germline loops: CDR1 SGHVS, CDR2 FQNEAQ. CDR3 nucleotides: TGTGCCAGCAGCTTATATGGTCGGACAGGGGGCTCGGGTGAGCAGTTCTTC. Encoded protein: CASSLYGRTGGSGEQFF.

V gene TRBV2 combines with J gene TRBJ1-5; D gene ambiguous. The CDR3 covers 13 residues. With 3 bases removed from V and 7 bases from J, the gap between germline ends came to 10 bases. Looked up from germline, CDR1 is SNHLY and CDR2 is FYNNEI. The CDR3 DNA sequence: TGTGCCAGCAGTGATGCGGGGATCCAGCCCCAGCATTTT. It yields the protein CASSDAGIQPQHF.